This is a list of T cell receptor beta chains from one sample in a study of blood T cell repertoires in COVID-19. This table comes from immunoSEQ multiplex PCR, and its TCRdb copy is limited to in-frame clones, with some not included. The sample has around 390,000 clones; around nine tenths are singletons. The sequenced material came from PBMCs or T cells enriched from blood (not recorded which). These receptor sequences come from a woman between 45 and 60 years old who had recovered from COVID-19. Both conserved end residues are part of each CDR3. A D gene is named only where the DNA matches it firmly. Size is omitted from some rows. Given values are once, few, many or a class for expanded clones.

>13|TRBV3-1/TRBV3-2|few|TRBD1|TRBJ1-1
TGTGCCAGCAGCCAACGGGACAGGTCTGAAGCTTTCTTT
CASSQRDRSEAFF
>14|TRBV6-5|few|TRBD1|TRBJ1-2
TGTGCCAGCAGGAGGGGGCAGGGGGCTCAAGGCTACACCTTC
CASRRGQGAQGYTF
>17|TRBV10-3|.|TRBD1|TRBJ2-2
TGTGCCATCAGTGAGTCGAGGACAGGGGGCAACACCGGGGAGCTGTTTTTT
CAISESRTGGNTGELFF
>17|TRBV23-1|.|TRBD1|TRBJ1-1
TGCGCCAGCAGTCAATCTGACGTAGGGACAGCGAACACTGAAGCTTTCTTT
CASSQSDVGTANTEAFF
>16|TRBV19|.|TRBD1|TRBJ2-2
TGTGCCAGTACCATCCGACAGGGGGCTTGGACCGGGGAGCTGTTTTTT
CASTIRQGAWTGELFF
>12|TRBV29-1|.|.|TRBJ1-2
TGCAGCGTCACGGACAGTGGCTATGGCTACACCTTC
CSVTDSGYGYTF
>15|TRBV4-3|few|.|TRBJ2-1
TGCGCCAGCAGCCAAGGTGCAGGGCCCCACAATGAGCAGTTCTTC
CASSQGAGPHNEQFF
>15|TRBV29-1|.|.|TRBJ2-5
TGCAGCGTTGTTCTCGGCAGGGTAATATTGGAGACCCAGTACTTC
CSVVLGRVILETQYF
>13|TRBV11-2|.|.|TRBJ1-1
TGTGCCAGCAGCTTTCGACACAACACTGAAGCTTTCTTT
CASSFRHNTEAFF
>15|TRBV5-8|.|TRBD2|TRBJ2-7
TGTGCCAGCAGCTTGGGTTCTAGCGGGGGTTACGAGCAGTACTTC
CASSLGSSGGYEQYF
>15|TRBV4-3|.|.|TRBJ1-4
TGCGCCAGCAGCCAAGATGAGGGTGTTGGTGAAAAACTGTTTTTT
CASSQDEGVGEKLFF
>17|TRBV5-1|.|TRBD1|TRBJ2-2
TGCGCCAGCAGCCCCAAACACGGGACAGGGAACACCGGGGAGCTGTTTTTT
CASSPKHGTGNTGELFF
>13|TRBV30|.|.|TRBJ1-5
TGTGCCTGGAGTGTAGAGGGAGATCAGCCCCAGCATTTT
CAWSVEGDQPQHF
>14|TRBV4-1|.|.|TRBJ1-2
TGCGCCAGCAGCCAAGACGGGTGGAACTATGGCTACACCTTC
CASSQDGWNYGYTF
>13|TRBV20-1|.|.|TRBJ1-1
TGCAGTGCTAGTCAGGAGGCGAACACTGAAGCTTTCTTT
CSASQEANTEAFF
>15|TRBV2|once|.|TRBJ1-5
TGTGCCAGCACCCAGGGGAGGGCGAGGAGTCAGCCCCAGCATTTT
CASTQGRARSQPQHF
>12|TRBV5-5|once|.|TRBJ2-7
TGTGCCAGCAGCTTTGCGGGTCGCGAGCAGTACTTC
CASSFAGREQYF
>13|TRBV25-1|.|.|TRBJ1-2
TGTGCCAGCAGTGTAAACTCGGGGGTCGACTACACCTTC
CASSVNSGVDYTF
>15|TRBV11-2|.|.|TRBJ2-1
TGTGCCAGCAGCTTAGTTCAGGGGCCCGGCGTGGAGCAGTTCTTC
CASSLVQGPGVEQFF
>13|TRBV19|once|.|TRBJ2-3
TGTGCCAGTAGTACACAGGGGAGGGATACGCAGTATTTT
CASSTQGRDTQYF
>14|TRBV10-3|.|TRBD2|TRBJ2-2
TGTGCCACCGGGGGGGTTTCGAACACCGGGGAGCTGTTTTTT
CATGGVSNTGELFF
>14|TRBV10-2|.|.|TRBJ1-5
TGCGCCAGCAGTGCACAGGGTACACGTCAGCCCCAGCATTTT
CASSAQGTRQPQHF
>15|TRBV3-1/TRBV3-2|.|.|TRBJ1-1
TGTGCCAGCAGCCAAGATATATCCGGATTAGGAGGAGCTTTCTTT
CASSQDISGLGGAFF
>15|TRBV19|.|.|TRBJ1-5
TGTGCCAGTAGTCGCCGGGGGAATAGCAATCAGCCCCAGCATTTT
CASSRRGNSNQPQHF
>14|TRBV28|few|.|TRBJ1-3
TGTGCCAGCAGTTCGGGGGGGACAGGAAACACCATATATTTT
CASSSGGTGNTIYF
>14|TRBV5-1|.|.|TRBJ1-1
TGCGCCAGCAGCTTGGTAGGGGAGAACACTGAAGCTTTCTTT
CASSLVGENTEAFF
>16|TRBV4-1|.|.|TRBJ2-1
TGCGCCAGCAGCCATGGTAGCGGACCCTCGGGCAATGAGCAGTTCTTC
CASSHGSGPSGNEQFF
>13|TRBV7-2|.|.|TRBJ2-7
TGTGCCAGCAGCTTAGCGTACAGTTACGAGCAGTACTTC
CASSLAYSYEQYF
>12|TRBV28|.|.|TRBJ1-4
TGTGCCAGCAGGGCAGTCAATGAAAAACTGTTTTTT
CASRAVNEKLFF